These T cell receptor beta chains were read from a single sample in a study of blood T cells in healthy people across ages. TCRdb recomputed calls from the 5' RACE reads with MiXCR, one row per CDR3 protein. In the table there are some 690,000 distinct CDR3 sequences, around a fifth of which are singletons. The sequencing sample was made of blood. These receptors came from a man in his 70s in good health. CDR3s include the opening cysteine and the closing phenylalanine or tryptophan. The order of the fields is V gene, clone size, J gene, D gene, CDR3 DNA, CDR3 protein. A D gene is named only where the DNA matches it firmly. Clone size, where shown, is once, few, many, or a class for clones that have expanded.

>TRBV12-3/TRBV12-4|few|TRBJ1-5|.
TGTGCCAGCAGTAAACAGGAATCTAGCAATCAGCCCCAGCATTTT
CASSKQESSNQPQHF
>TRBV7-2|few|TRBJ2-5|.
TGTGCCAGCAGCTTAGGTGTTGGAGCAGGTCAAGAGACCCAGTACTTC
CASSLGVGAGQETQYF
>TRBV11-2|few|TRBJ2-2|.
TGTGCCAGCAGCTTAGCTAGAGCCAACACCGGGGAGCTGTTTTTT
CASSLARANTGELFF
>TRBV5-1|few|TRBJ1-1|.
TGCGCCAGCTGCATTGGGGGAAACACTGAAGCCTTCTTT
CASCIGGNTEAFF
>TRBV27|few|TRBJ1-3|.
TGTGCCAGCAGACGGGACGGCGGAAACACCATATATTTT
CASRRDGGNTIYF
>TRBV5-1|.|TRBJ1-4|.
TGCGCCAGCAGCTTGGGACCAGCAACTAGTGAAAAACTGTTTTTT
CASSLGPATSEKLFF
>TRBV20-1|few|TRBJ2-3|TRBD2
TGCAGACCAAGCGGGGGGGGTGCAGATACGCAGTATTTT
CRPSGGGADTQYF
>TRBV7-2|.|TRBJ2-5|.
TGTGCCAGCAGCTTAAACTTCGCGCCATTAGGGGAGACCCAGTACTTC
CASSLNFAPLGETQYF
>TRBV5-5|.|TRBJ1-5|.
TGTGCCAGCAGCTCCGTACCGCTGCCCCAGCATTTT
CASSSVPLPQHF
>TRBV15|.|TRBJ2-1|.
TGTGCCACCAGCAGTGTTTCGGATGAGCAGTTCTTC
CATSSVSDEQFF
>TRBV5-1|many|TRBJ1-6|.
TGCGCCAGCAGCAGACAGGAAACTAGCTCCTATAATTCACCCCTCCACTTT
CASSRQETSSYNSPLHF
>TRBV27|.|TRBJ2-3|.
TGTGCCAGCAGCCATTGGGGCGTTAGGGATACGCAGTATTTT
CASSHWGVRDTQYF
>TRBV29-1|few|TRBJ1-1|TRBD1
TGCAGCGGCCACAGGGGAACTGAGGCTTTCTTT
CSGHRGTEAFF
>TRBV4-3|.|TRBJ2-3|.
TGCGCCAGCAGCCAAGGGGTCCGGGGGAGCGGCACAGATACGCAGTATTTT
CASSQGVRGSGTDTQYF
>TRBV7-2|.|TRBJ1-2|.
TGTGCCAGCAGCTTATTCCAGGGCTCCCACTATGGCTACACCTTC
CASSLFQGSHYGYTF
>TRBV7-3|.|TRBJ2-1|.
TGTGCCAGCAGCTTATTTTTGGCGAATGAGCAGTTCTTC
CASSLFLANEQFF
>TRBV7-9|.|TRBJ2-1|TRBD2
TGTGCCAGCAGCTACCTACTAGCGGGGGGGGAGCAGTTCTTC
CASSYLLAGGEQFF
>TRBV5-1|.|TRBJ1-4|.
TGCGCCAGCAGCTTGCCTAGTTCGACAGGACTTAATGAAAAACTGTTTTTT
CASSLPSSTGLNEKLFF
>TRBV15|few|TRBJ1-2|.
TGTGCCACTAGTCGGGGGCTAGCTAACTATGGCTACACCTTC
CATSRGLANYGYTF
>TRBV12-3/TRBV12-4|few|TRBJ2-6|.
TGTGCCAGCAGTATAACAGGGCCTGGGGCCAACGTCCTGACTTTC
CASSITGPGANVLTF
>TRBV24-1|.|TRBJ1-1|TRBD1
TGTGCCACCAGTGACTCCACTAGACAGGGCGGTACTGAAGCTTTCTTT
CATSDSTRQGGTEAFF
>TRBV29-1|few|TRBJ1-4|TRBD1
TGCAGCGTCGGGGGACAGGGGGCAACTAATGAAAAACTGTTTTTT
CSVGGQGATNEKLFF
>TRBV20-1|.|TRBJ2-3|TRBD2
TGCAGTGCTAGAGATCTTCCGGGACTAGCGGGGACCACAGATACGCAGTATTTT
CSARDLPGLAGTTDTQYF
>TRBV20-1|.|TRBJ1-5|.
TGCAGTGCTAGAGCGGCCAATCAGCCCCAGCATTTT
CSARAANQPQHF
>TRBV29-1|.|TRBJ2-2|.
TGCAGCGCCGGACCCGGACTAGGGGAGCTGTTTTTT
CSAGPGLGELFF
>TRBV20-1|few|TRBJ1-5|.
TGCAGTGCTAGTGGTGGGCCCTCCAATCGGCCCCAGCATTTT
CSASGGPSNRPQHF
>TRBV3-1|few|TRBJ2-7|.
TGTGCCAGCAGCCAAGAAGACGGGTACGAGCAGTACTTC
CASSQEDGYEQYF
>TRBV10-2|few|TRBJ1-2|TRBD1
TGCGCCAGCCGAGAGGGTGGGACAGGGGGCAACGTCTATGGCTACACCTTC
CASREGGTGGNVYGYTF
>TRBV29-1|.|TRBJ2-1|.
TGCAGCGTTGAATTAGGGGATACTTGGTTCTTC
CSVELGDTWFF
>TRBV11-2|many|TRBJ2-7|.
TGTGCCAGCAGCTTAGGGGACTCCTACGAGCAGTACTTC
CASSLGDSYEQYF